These 27 T cell receptor beta chains came from one sample sequenced in a study of beta chain features in type 1 diabetes. The investigators reverse transcribed all of the isolated RNA, so they sequenced expressed TCRB transcripts. Libraries were prepared by immunoSEQ multiplex PCR; TCRdb keeps only in-frame clonotypes and omits some of them. The sample consists of hundreds of thousands of clones, 11% to 15% of them appearing once. No antigen has been assigned to these receptors. Study-wide points: A moderate, significant TCRB CDR3 shortening appeared in type 1 diabetes across four CD4+ subsets.

The sample taken for sequencing was naive CD4+ T cells from blood. These receptors came from a man aged 18 to 29 with type 1 diabetes.

This clone was recorded a few times. The chain recombines TRBV7-9 with TRBJ1-1; tentatively, D is TRBD1 (6 bases). The CDR3 has 12 amino acids. Per the germline V gene, CDR1 is SEHNR and CDR2 is FQNEAQ (reference sequence). The V end was cut by 5 bases, the J end by 6 bases, with 10 bases between. As DNA, the CDR3 is TGTGCCAGCAGCCAGGGGCCTTCTGAAGCTTTCTTT. Amino acids: CASSQGPSEAFF.

The chain uses TRBV7-9 and TRBJ1-5; D is ambiguous. The CDR3 extends over 13 amino acids. The V gene's germline CDR1 is SEHNR and CDR2 FQNEAQ (reference sequence). V was cut by 2 bases and J by 5 bases, with 7 bases left in between. This CDR3 is CASSLYLDQPQHF. The DNA for the CDR3 is TGTGCCAGCAGCTTATACTTGGATCAGCCCCAGCATTTT.

This chain connects TRBV29-1 to TRBJ2-7, with a possible D match to TRBD2 (6 bases). CDR1 SQVTM and CDR2 ANQGSEA come from the germline V gene. The V end lost 3 bases, the J end lost 6 bases, and 9 bases lay between the germline ends. The CDR3 spans 11 residues. In nucleotides, the CDR3 is TGCAGCGTTGAGGCGGGAAGCGAGCAGTACTTC. Its protein product is CSVEAGSEQYF.

The V gene is TRBV4-1, the J gene TRBJ1-2; possibly TRBD1 for D (5 bases). V lost 1 base and J lost 4, with 16 bases in between. This CDR3 is built from 16 residues. CDR1 is MGHRA, CDR2 YSYEKL, per germline. CDR3 bases: TGCGCCAGCAGCCAAGTTTGGACAACCAGCTCCTATGGCTACACCTTC. It encodes CASSQVWTTSSYGYTF.

This clone was detected only a few times. The rearrangement joins TRBV30 to TRBJ1-4, with unresolved D. The germline gives CDR1 GTSNPN, CDR2 SVGIG (reference sequence). This CDR3 is built from 13 residues. V dropped 3 bases and J dropped 8 bases, with 13 bases sitting between them. The CDR3 spells CAWRRFGKEKLFF. CDR3 bases: TGTGCCTGGAGAAGATTTGGGAAGGAAAAACTGTTTTTT.

V gene TRBV30 combines with J gene TRBJ1-2; weak D call: TRBD1 (5 bases). Germline CDR1 reads GTSNPN; CDR2 reads SVGIG (reference sequence). The V end was cut by 0 bases, the J end by 2 bases, with 16 bases between. The CDR3 runs 16 residues. The CDR3 reads CAWSVEDMTENYGYTF. The CDR3, as DNA: TGTGCCTGGAGTGTAGAGGACATGACTGAGAACTATGGCTACACCTTC.

This chain joins TRBV18 and TRBJ2-5, with TRBD1 matching 10 bases. From germline, CDR1 is KGHSH and CDR2 LQKENI. The CDR3 has 13 amino acids. The ends lost 5 bases at V and 4 bases at J; junction bases unmatched: 1. This chain's CDR3 is CASSRDRGETQYF. As DNA, the CDR3 is TGTGCCAGCTCAAGGGACAGGGGAGAGACCCAGTACTTC.

The CDR3 DNA is TGCGCCAGCAGCCGGACGCGGGGGAGCGGGGAGACCCAGTACTTC. Its protein product is CASSRTRGSGETQYF. V is TRBV4-3 and J is TRBJ2-5, with 7 bases lining up with TRBD2. The germline V gene encodes CDR1 LGHNA and CDR2 YSLEER. There are 15 residues in the CDR3. The J segment lost 5 bases and the V segment lost 4 bases, leaving 10 bases of the junction unmatched.

The sample holds a few counts of this clone. The genes are TRBV11-2 and TRBJ1-6; TRBD1 agrees at 8 bases. CDR1 SGHAT and CDR2 FQNNGV come from the germline V gene. CDR3 length: 14 residues. V lost 7 bases to trimming and J lost 7 bases; unmatched junction nucleotides: 6. This CDR3 reads CASTPGQENSPLHF. In DNA form, the CDR3 reads TGTGCCAGCACCCCGGGACAGGAGAATTCACCCCTCCACTTT.

Only a few counts were recorded for this clone. The chain uses TRBV5-4 and TRBJ2-7, with D hard to call. Deletions cut 3 bases from V and 0 bases from J, with 7 bases between. CDR3 length: 13 residues. Germline values: CDR1 SGHNT, CDR2 YYREEE (reference sequence). The CDR3 spells CASSSQSSYEQYF. The DNA for the CDR3 is TGTGCCAGCAGCTCCCAGAGCTCCTACGAGCAGTACTTC.

This clone was counted between two and nine times. V gene TRBV28 combines with J gene TRBJ2-5; 7 bases line up with TRBD1. The length of the CDR3 is 14 residues. V gave up 5 bases and J gave up 5 bases; unmatched junction bases: 8. Germline CDR1 is MDHEN and CDR2 is SYDVKM. This CDR3 reads CASSKTGVRETQYF. The CDR3 coding sequence is TGTGCCAGCAGTAAAACAGGGGTGCGGGAGACCCAGTACTTC.

The V call is TRBV5-1, the J call TRBJ2-3, with 8 bases that match TRBD2. Trimming cost V 3 bases and J 4 bases; bases outside gene matches: 13. Germline-derived CDR1 and CDR2 are SGHRS and YFSETQ. CDR3 length: 17 amino acids. The CDR3 reads CASSSFGLAGVADTQYF. The CDR3 DNA reads as TGCGCCAGCAGCTCCTTCGGACTAGCCGGAGTGGCAGATACGCAGTATTTT. The complete variable domain, with remaining parts taken from reference TRBV5-1 and TRBJ2-3, reads KAGVTQTPRYLIKTRGQQVTLSCSPISGHRSVSWYQQTPGQGLQFLFEYFSETQRNKGNFPGRFSGRQFSNSRSEMNVSTLELGDSALYLCASSSFGLAGVADTQYFGPGTRLTVL.

The chain combines TRBV9 with TRBJ2-3; D is undetermined. The germline V and J ends were trimmed by 1 base and 4 bases, with 7 bases remaining between them. Germline-derived CDR1 and CDR2 are SGDLS and YYNGEE. The CDR3 sequence is 13 residues long. In DNA, the CDR3 is TGTGCCAGCAGCGTACTCGACCCAGATACGCAGTATTTT. It codes for CASSVLDPDTQYF.

The V gene is TRBV30, the J gene TRBJ1-1; D remains ambiguous. Trimming cost V 4 bases and J 3 bases, with 12 bases left between them. The CDR3 runs 13 residues. From germline, CDR1 is GTSNPN and CDR2 SVGIG (reference sequence). The CDR3 DNA is TGTGCCTGGATTGGTGCCCTGGACACTGAAGCTTTCTTT. Residues: CAWIGALDTEAFF.

J is TRBJ1-1 and V is TRBV29-1; no clear D gene. Germline assignment: CDR1 SQVTM and CDR2 ANQGSEA. The CDR3 extends over 13 amino acids. The V end was cut by 4 bases, the J end by 0 bases, with 9 bases between. The CDR3 nucleotides are TGCAGCGTTGGATTTCTTATGAACACTGAAGCTTTCTTT. This sequence encodes CSVGFLMNTEAFF.

The V and J genes are TRBV9 and TRBJ2-3; a possible D gene is TRBD2 (6 bases). V was shortened by 0 bases and J by 0 bases, with 17 bases between the two germline ends. Germline-derived CDR1 and CDR2 are SGDLS and YYNGEE. This CDR3 has 18 residues. CDR3 coding DNA: TGTGCCAGCAGCGTAGGTCGGGGTAGCGGCACTAGCACAGATACGCAGTATTTT. It translates to CASSVGRGSGTSTDTQYF.

The J gene is TRBJ2-7, the V gene TRBV5-4, with TRBD1 as a possible D gene (6 bases). The CDR3 has 12 amino acids. V shed 0 bases and J shed 6 bases, with 7 bases lying between them. Germline CDR1 is SGHNT and CDR2 is YYREEE (reference sequence). The CDR3 spells CASSLAGAEQYF. The DNA for the CDR3 is TGTGCCAGCAGCTTGGCAGGGGCCGAGCAGTACTTC.

The sample holds a few counts of this clone. The gene calls are TRBV30 and TRBJ1-2; D possibly corresponds to TRBD1 (5 bases). CDR3 length: 12 amino acids. Germline assignment: CDR1 GTSNPN and CDR2 SVGIG (reference sequence). Trimming removed 0 bases from V and 8 bases from J, with 10 bases in between. CDR3: CAWSVGTWGYTF. CDR3 coding DNA: TGTGCCTGGAGTGTAGGGACCTGGGGCTACACCTTC.

The chain couples TRBV19 to TRBJ1-5; D gene unclear. V lost 5 bases and J lost 10, with 9 bases in between. Germline loops: CDR1 LNHDA, CDR2 SQIVND (reference sequence). This CDR3 has 11 amino acids. CDR3 amino acids: CASSGPNPQHF. CDR3 coding DNA: TGTGCCAGTAGTGGACCTAACCCCCAGCATTTT.

The J gene is TRBJ2-7, the V gene TRBV2; 9 nucleotides agree with TRBD1. The ends lost 5 bases at V and 4 bases at J; junction bases unmatched: 6. The CDR3 has 14 amino acids. Germline lookup yields CDR1 SNHLY and CDR2 FYNNEI. CDR3 in DNA: TGTGCCAGCAGTTCACAGGGGGCAGGATACGAGCAGTACTTC. This sequence encodes CASSSQGAGYEQYF.

This clone was observed a handful of times. The chain uses TRBV23-1 and TRBJ2-4; D uncertain. TRBV23-1 carries the ORF label, with uncertain function. Between the trimmed V and J ends, which lost 1 base and 3 bases, there was a span of 10 bases. CDR3 length equals 15 residues. The CDR3 loop reads CASSQFGHGKNIQYF. The CDR3, as DNA: TGCGCCAGCAGTCAATTCGGGCACGGCAAAAACATTCAGTACTTC.

This clone turned up a few times. The chain carries TRBV10-3 and TRBJ1-2, with D possibly being TRBD1 (6 bases). The CDR3 has 13 amino acids. Per the germline V gene, CDR1 is ENHRY and CDR2 is SYGVKD. Trimming left V 7 bases short and J 8 bases short, with 17 bases between. The CDR3 protein is CAINLDRREGYTF. The CDR3 region has the DNA TGTGCCATCAACCTGGACAGAAGGGAGGGCTACACCTTC.

This clone was seen more than once but under ten times. The J gene is TRBJ2-1, the V gene TRBV2; D may be TRBD1 or TRBD2 (7 bases each). Trimming pared 8 bases from V and 5 bases from J, leaving 16 bases between. The CDR3 contains 14 residues. Germline lookup yields CDR1 SNHLY and CDR2 FYNNEI. CDR3 sequence: CASPGGGRNNEQFF. CDR3 sequence (DNA): TGTGCCAGCCCAGGGGGAGGGCGAAACAATGAGCAGTTCTTC. Looking up the rest from reference TRBV2 and TRBJ2-1 gives the full variable domain: EPEVTQTPSHQVTQMGQEVILRCVPISNHLYFYWYRQILGQKVEFLVSFYNNEISEKSEIFDDQFSVERPDGSNFTLKIRSTKLEDSAMYFCASPGGGRNNEQFFGPGTRLTVL.

In its sample, this clone was seen a few times. The CDR3 DNA reads as TGTGCCAGCAGCTTAGCGACAGTTGGAAACACCATATATTTT. Its translation is CASSLATVGNTIYF. This chain joins TRBV7-2 and TRBJ1-3; TRBD1 is a possible D gene (5 bases). Deletions cut 0 bases from V and 3 bases from J, with 6 bases between. From germline, CDR1 is SGHTA and CDR2 FQGNSA. There are 14 residues in the CDR3.

This chain links TRBV7-2 with TRBJ1-5; D not certain. This CDR3 is 16 amino acids long. Germline CDR1 reads SGHTA; CDR2 reads FQGNSA. Trimming removed 1 base at V and 9 bases at J, with 19 bases between. CDR3 protein: CASSLGVSPTPRPQHF. Here the CDR3 DNA reads TGTGCCAGCAGCTTAGGAGTTAGTCCCACGCCACGGCCCCAGCATTTT.

This clone was picked up a small number of times. The rearrangement uses TRBV27 and TRBJ2-5, with D possibly being TRBD2 (5 bases). The CDR3 spans 13 residues. Trimming cost V 5 bases and J 4 bases, with 11 bases left between them. Germline CDR1 is MNHEY and CDR2 is SMNVEV (reference sequence). DNA for the CDR3: TGTGCCAGCAGTCCCTTCGGAGGAGAGACCCAGTACTTC. Its translation is CASSPFGGETQYF.

J is TRBJ2-4 and V is TRBV5-4; D gene uncertain. V was shortened by 4 bases and J by 0 bases, with 11 bases between the two germline ends. This CDR3 spans 15 amino acids. The germline gives CDR1 SGHNT, CDR2 YYREEE (reference sequence). CDR3 loop: CASSTVSLAKNIQYF. The CDR3 DNA reads TGTGCCAGCAGCACAGTTTCCCTAGCCAAAAACATTCAGTACTTC.